This T cell receptor (beta chain) derives from a study of cytomegalovirus exposure and HLA in healthy donors. About the study: In an earlier analysis, almost 120 million unique TCR beta sequences were found from 150 million to 200 million T cells. General study results and limits: Later on, an analysis showed TCR association rates differing by HLA locus, with DRB1 the most and HLA-C the fewest. Previously analyzed data showed that most TCR beta V segments were productive at a frequency of about 87% or about 30%.

This clone has only a few counts. The antigen remains unidentified. Both 60 Vbeta primers and 13 Jbeta primers went into the PCR. Original processing notes: In a later analysis, the count reached some 73 million unique TCR beta chains, with roughly 9.9 million shared. Profiling relied on immunoSEQ multiplex PCR, and the TCRdb table lists in-frame clones only, not all of them. That table supplies the V and J calls and clone size; D and trimming were determined from the DNA. The sample records about 120,000 clones, around 68% being singletons. The germline V gene has CDR1 LGHNA and CDR2 YNFKEQ. The CDR3 is 16 residues long. V was clipped by 0 bases and J by 4 bases; unmatched bases: 6.

V and J are TRBV4-2 and TRBJ1-1; 9 positions match TRBD1. The sequence was obtained from a woman aged 50 to 65 in good health and CMV-seropositive. Specimen: PBMCs. CDR3 residues: CASSQESGQGSTEAFF. The CDR3 bases are TGTGCCAGCAGCCAAGAGTCGGGACAGGGCTCCACTGAAGCTTTCTTT.